One and the same sample provided the 24 T cell receptor beta chains below, sequenced in a study of cytomegalovirus exposure and HLA in healthy donors. Primers for the PCR totalled 60 Vbeta and 13 Jbeta. This table comes from immunoSEQ multiplex PCR, and its TCRdb copy is limited to in-frame clones, with some not included. The sample carries 90,000 to 140,000 clones, over 70% recorded once. Sequencing used PBMCs. These TCRs come from a male donor in good health and CMV-seronegative.

The V and J genes are TRBV5-4 and TRBJ2-7; unclear D gene. V was shortened by 3 bases and J by 3 bases, with 10 bases between the two germline ends. The length of the CDR3 is 13 residues. Germline-derived CDR1 and CDR2 are SGHNT and YYREEE (reference sequence). CDR3 nucleotide sequence: TGTGCCAGCAGCTCCACCCCAGTCTACGAGCAGTACTTC. This gives the protein CASSSTPVYEQYF.

Worth noting for this clone: One end of the junction is discordant with germline, which a read error may explain. This chain's CDR3 is CASSFRQAFQPQHF. Written as DNA, the CDR3 is TGTGCTAGCAGCTTCCGGCAGGCGTTTCAGCCCCAGCATTTT. V gene TRBV7-7 combines with J gene TRBJ1-5; D unclear. This CDR3 contains 14 residues. Looked up from germline, CDR1 is SSHAT and CDR2 is FNYEAQ (reference sequence).

The V call is TRBV11-3, the J call TRBJ2-1; D might be TRBD2 (5 bases). The CDR3 is made up of 13 amino acids. CDR1 is SGHNT, CDR2 YENEEA, per germline. V was trimmed by 5 bases and J by 6 bases, leaving 11 bases between them. The CDR3 bases are TGTGCCAGCAGCCCTTGGACTCTCAATGAGCAGTTCTTC. This codes for CASSPWTLNEQFF.

J is TRBJ2-6 and V is TRBV5-1, with 7 nucleotides matching TRBD1. With 3 bases clipped from V and 2 bases from J, the junction kept 2 bases outside the gene matches. Germline V gene lookup returns CDR1 SGHRS and CDR2 YFSETQ. The CDR3 is 15 residues long. The CDR3 here is CASSSGQPGANVLTF. The CDR3 DNA sequence: TGCGCCAGCAGCTCGGGACAGCCTGGGGCCAACGTCCTGACTTTC.

The chain couples TRBV19 to TRBJ1-5, with 12 bases matching TRBD1. V gave up 1 base and J gave up 7 bases; unmatched junction bases: 11. The CDR3 contains 18 residues. The germline gives CDR1 LNHDA, CDR2 SQIVND (reference sequence). The CDR3 region is CASSIAGQGARSWQPQHF. CDR3 bases: TGTGCCAGTAGTATAGCGGGACAGGGGGCTCGGTCGTGGCAGCCCCAGCATTTT.

V usage is TRBV4-1 and J usage is TRBJ1-4; 7 nucleotides line up with TRBD1. With V trimmed by 1 base and J by 1 base, 9 bases remained unmatched. The CDR3 runs to 18 residues. The germline V gene encodes CDR1 MGHRA and CDR2 YSYEKL. In DNA form, the CDR3 reads TGCGCCAGCAGCCAAGCGAACAGGGGATTCGGAACTAATGAAAAACTGTTTTTT. Translating gives CASSQANRGFGTNEKLFF.

This sequence joins TRBV19 and TRBJ2-2, with D possibly matching TRBD2 (6 bases). V was trimmed by 3 bases and J by 1 base, leaving 12 bases between them. CDR3 size: 16 residues. Germline CDR1 reads LNHDA; CDR2 reads SQIVND (reference sequence). In DNA, the CDR3 is TGTGCCAGTAGTATGGGGCGGGGTGGGAACACCGGGGAGCTGTTTTTT. Its protein is CASSMGRGGNTGELFF.

In DNA, the CDR3 is TGTGCCAGCTCTACCGACCAAGCCCTAAGAGGTGAGCAGTACTTC. This encodes CASSTDQALRGEQYF. J is TRBJ2-7 and V is TRBV18; D call uncertain. Deletions cut 6 bases from V and 7 bases from J, with 22 bases between. This CDR3 has 15 residues. The germline V gene encodes CDR1 KGHSH and CDR2 LQKENI.

This chain joins TRBV28 and TRBJ2-3; D is uncertain. V lost 5 bases, J lost 1 base, and 10 bases lay in between. This CDR3 spans 14 amino acids. From germline, CDR1 is MDHEN and CDR2 SYDVKM. CDR3 sequence: CASSPGGRTDTQYF. The CDR3 region has the DNA TGTGCCAGCAGTCCAGGTGGGCGCACAGATACGCAGTATTTT.

The chain has TRBV19 and TRBJ2-7; no clear D gene. Germline V gives CDR1 LNHDA, CDR2 SQIVND (reference sequence). Trimming cost V 0 bases and J 6 bases, with 9 bases left between them. The CDR3 runs 13 residues. CDR3 protein: CASSIDSRFEQYF. The CDR3 DNA sequence: TGTGCCAGTAGTATAGATTCCCGGTTCGAGCAGTACTTC.

This clone was observed once. The rearrangement joins TRBV4-1 to TRBJ2-1; D not resolved. The CDR3 is 12 residues long. Germline assignment: CDR1 MGHRA and CDR2 YSYEKL. Trimming shortened V by 4 bases and J by 9 bases, and 10 bases separated the two germline ends. This CDR3 reads CASSPGGAEQFF. In DNA, the CDR3 is TGCGCCAGCAGCCCCGGCGGTGCTGAGCAGTTCTTC.

J is TRBJ1-1 and V is TRBV5-1, with TRBD1 identical over 10 bases. This CDR3 has 14 residues. V shed 0 bases and J 10 bases; nucleotides not matched to a gene: 6. Germline CDR1 and CDR2: SGHRS and YFSETQ. The CDR3: CASSLGDRGQTAFF. The CDR3 nucleotides are TGCGCCAGCAGCTTGGGGGACAGGGGCCAAACAGCTTTCTTT.

The CDR3 spells CASSFGGRTDTQYF. Written as DNA, the CDR3 is TGTGCCAGCAGCTTCGGCGGAAGGACAGATACGCAGTATTTT. The V call is TRBV11-2, the J call TRBJ2-3; D call uncertain. The V end lost 3 bases, the J end lost 3 bases, and 10 bases lay between the germline ends. The length of the CDR3 is 14 residues. CDR1 and CDR2 (germline): SGHAT, FQNNGV.

The chain carries TRBV18 and TRBJ2-1; 10 positions match TRBD2. The CDR3 contains 16 residues. Germline CDR1 is KGHSH and CDR2 is LQKENI. With V trimmed by 0 bases and J by 6 bases, 5 bases remained unmatched. CDR3 bases: TGTGCCAGCTCACCACCTAAAGCGGGAGGGTTCAATGAGCAGTTCTTC. Its translation: CASSPPKAGGFNEQFF.

The J gene is TRBJ2-7, the V gene TRBV11-2; 8 bases fit TRBD1. The germline V gene has CDR1 SGHAT and CDR2 FQNNGV. CDR3 length: 16 amino acids. V lost 6 bases, J lost 2 bases, and 12 bases stayed unmatched. CDR3 region: CASSFIEGTGAYEQYF. Here the CDR3 DNA reads TGTGCCAGCAGTTTTATAGAGGGGACAGGTGCCTACGAGCAGTACTTC.

The rearrangement joins TRBV29-1 to TRBJ2-2, with D possibly matching TRBD2 (6 bases). Per the germline V gene, CDR1 is SQVTM and CDR2 is ANQGSEA. The CDR3 has 13 amino acids. V lost 2 bases and J lost 6, with 10 bases in between. The DNA of the CDR3 is TGCAGCGTTGAAACTAGCAGCTCCGGGGAGCTGTTTTTT. Amino acids: CSVETSSSGELFF.

This sequence joins TRBV14 and TRBJ2-3; 12 positions agree with TRBD2. Germline CDR1 reads SGHDN; CDR2 reads FVKESK. The V gene end was trimmed by 4 bases and the J gene end by 2 bases; junction bases not matched to a gene: 4. This CDR3 has 16 amino acids. The DNA for the CDR3 is TGTGCCAGCAGCCTAGGACTAGCGGGGTACACAGATACGCAGTATTTT. Translating gives CASSLGLAGYTDTQYF. Supplemented by reference TRBV14 and TRBJ2-3, the full variable domain reads EAGVTQFPSHSVIEKGQTVTLRCDPISGHDNLYWYRRVMGKEIKFLLHFVKESKQDESGMPNNRFLAERTGGTYSTLKVQPAELEDSGVYFCASSLGLAGYTDTQYFGPGTRLTVL.

V is TRBV13 and J is TRBJ2-5, with a possible D match to TRBD1 (5 bases). Matching the DNA end better, TRBJ2-7 makes the J call doubtful. The CDR3 consists of 13 residues. The germline gives CDR1 PRHDT, CDR2 FYEKMQ (reference sequence). The CDR3 region has the DNA TGTGCCAGCAGCGCCGACAGAACCTACGAGCAGTACTTC. Encoded protein: CASSADRTYEQYF.

This CDR3 reads CASSLGTGTGRYEQYF. CDR3 DNA sequence: TGTGCCAGTAGTTTGGGAACCGGGACAGGGAGGTACGAGCAGTACTTC. This chain connects TRBV19 to TRBJ2-7; TRBD1 agrees at 9 bases. This CDR3 region has 16 residues. Unmatched junction bases numbered 12, after V lost 5 bases and J lost 4 bases. Looked up from germline, CDR1 is LNHDA and CDR2 is SQIVND (reference sequence).

V usage is TRBV19 and J usage is TRBJ1-5; 8 bases agree with TRBD1. V lost 5 bases and J lost 11; bases outside the gene matches: 5. Germline V CDR1 and CDR2: LNHDA, SQIVND (reference sequence). This CDR3 region has 12 residues. The CDR3 DNA sequence: TGTGCCAGTAGTGACAGGGGCCCAACCCAGCATTTT. It encodes CASSDRGPTQHF.

The count of this clone is one. The CDR3 sequence: CASAGLARDTGELFF. The CDR3 DNA reads as TGTGCCAGCGCAGGACTAGCGCGGGACACCGGGGAGCTGTTTTTT. The chain recombines TRBV27 with TRBJ2-2; 9 nucleotides line up with TRBD2. CDR1 is MNHEY and CDR2 is SMNVEV in the germline V gene (reference sequence). This CDR3 contains 15 residues. The trim removed 8 bases at V and 3 bases at J, leaving 7 bases unmatched.

The chain employs TRBV15 and TRBJ2-5; the match to TRBD2 covers 8 bases. The J segment lost 4 bases and the V segment lost 0 bases, leaving 10 bases of the junction unmatched. The CDR3 totals 17 residues. Germline-derived CDR1 and CDR2 are LNHNV and YYDKDF (reference sequence). The CDR3, as DNA: TGTGCCACCAGCAGAGATCCTGGCGGGAGGCGTTTAGAGACCCAGTACTTC. It is translated as CATSRDPGGRRLETQYF.

This clone has only a few counts. The V and J genes are TRBV5-6 and TRBJ2-5; 9 bases map to TRBD1. CDR1 SGHDT and CDR2 YYEEEE come from the germline V gene. V lost 7 bases and J lost 11; bases outside the gene matches: 15. The CDR3 is made up of 14 amino acids. The CDR3 nucleotides read TGTGCCAGCGGTTGGGGACAGGGCCGAGTGGAGCAGTACTTC. This codes for CASGWGQGRVEQYF.

This clone was counted a few times. The gene calls are TRBV6-5 and TRBJ2-7; D not resolved. V was cut by 4 bases and J by 1 base, with 5 bases left in between. The CDR3 covers 12 residues. Germline CDR1 MNHEY, CDR2 SVGAGI. CDR3 in amino acids: CASSSTSYEQYF. CDR3 nucleotides: TGTGCCAGCAGTTCCACTTCCTACGAGCAGTACTTC.